The following is a T cell receptor beta chain sequence with its context. In the authors' workflow: Amplification of reference gene primers was used by the study to estimate nucleated cell counts. Using immunoSEQ multiplex PCR, the repertoire was profiled, and TCRdb retains in-frame clones only, with some absent. V, J and clone size reflect that table, while D and trimming were determined from the DNA. Altogether 120,000 to 150,000 clones are present, approximately 90% being singletons, with the ten largest covering around 1.6%. The data belong to a study of blood T cell repertoires in COVID-19. Study overall: Samples came from the United States, Italy and Spain, spanning acute and convalescent COVID-19. Nucleic acid was either cDNA or gDNA, and it came from T cells, B-cell-depleted T cells, or PBMCs.

This CDR3 has 11 amino acids. V lost 5 bases and J lost 8; bases outside the gene matches: 5. Germline V CDR1 and CDR2: DFQATT, SNEGSKA (reference sequence). Sequenced: peripheral blood. This clonotype was sampled from a human donor in a cohort sampled during active COVID-19. The chain recombines TRBV20-1 with TRBJ1-1; 7 bases match TRBD1. The CDR3 reads CSAPTQGEAFF. The CDR3 nucleotides are TGCAGTGCTCCAACACAGGGGGAAGCTTTCTTT.